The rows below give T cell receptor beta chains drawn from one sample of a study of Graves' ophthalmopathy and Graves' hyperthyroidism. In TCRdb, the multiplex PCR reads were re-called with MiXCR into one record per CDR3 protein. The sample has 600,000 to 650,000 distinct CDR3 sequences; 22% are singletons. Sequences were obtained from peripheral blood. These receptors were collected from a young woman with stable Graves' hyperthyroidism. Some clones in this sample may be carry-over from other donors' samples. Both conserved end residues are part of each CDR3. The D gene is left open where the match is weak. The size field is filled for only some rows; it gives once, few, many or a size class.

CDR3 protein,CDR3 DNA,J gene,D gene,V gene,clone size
CASSAPRDQETQYF,TGTGCCAGCAGCGCCCCGCGGGATCAAGAGACCCAGTACTTC,TRBJ2-5,NA,TRBV7-9,NA
CASTKLKETQYF,TGTGCCAGCACAAAACTTAAAGAGACCCAGTACTTC,TRBJ2-5,NA,TRBV6-1,many
CASSFPGQPHQPQHF,TGTGCCAGCAGTTTTCCGGGACAGCCTCATCAGCCCCAGCATTTT,TRBJ1-5,TRBD1,TRBV27,NA
CASSSSRATEAFF,TGCGCCAGCAGCTCCTCGCGGGCCACTGAAGCTTTCTTT,TRBJ1-1,NA,TRBV5-1,many
CASSLIPVWILNTEAFF,TGTGCCAGCAGTTTAATTCCGGTTTGGATTCTGAACACTGAAGCTTTCTTT,TRBJ1-1,NA,TRBV28,many
CASSQVLGVGQVSYEQYF,TGCGCCAGCAGCCAAGTTCTGGGAGTTGGACAGGTATCCTACGAGCAGTACTTC,TRBJ2-7,TRBD1,TRBV4-1,NA
CATLKEKTQYF,TGTGCCACCCTAAAGGAGAAGACCCAGTACTTC,TRBJ2-5,NA,TRBV6-1,many
CASSSQDGGYRYGYTF,TGTGCCAGCAGTTCCCAGGACGGTGGTTATCGTTATGGCTACACCTTC,TRBJ1-2,NA,TRBV19,NA
CASRVRSFAGELFF,TGTGCCAGCCGCGTCAGGAGTTTCGCCGGGGAGCTGTTTTTT,TRBJ2-2,NA,TRBV3-1,once
CASTLTGATFGNTIYF,TGTGCCAGCACCTTGACAGGGGCGACTTTTGGAAACACCATATATTTT,TRBJ1-3,TRBD1,TRBV12-3/TRBV12-4,many
CASSPPGLAGVYEQYF,TGTGCCAGCAGCCCTCCGGGACTAGCGGGGGTCTACGAGCAGTACTTC,TRBJ2-7,TRBD2,TRBV7-9,NA
CASSGRTGGNQPQHF,TGTGCCAGCAGTGGAAGGACAGGGGGCAATCAGCCCCAGCATTTT,TRBJ1-5,TRBD1,TRBV2,once
CASSPGTGSHYGYTF,TGTGCCAGCTCACCCGGGACAGGGTCCCACTATGGCTACACCTTC,TRBJ1-2,TRBD1,TRBV18,NA
CASSLNRGRVTGPFF,TGTGCCAGCAGCTTAAACAGGGGGCGAGTAACAGGGCCTTTCTTT,TRBJ1-1,TRBD1,TRBV11-2,few
CSAARGEEAFF,TGCAGTGCTGCGAGGGGAGAGGAGGCTTTCTTT,TRBJ1-1,NA,TRBV20-1,many
CASSLALDSYEQYF,TGTGCCAGCAGCTTAGCCCTCGACAGCTACGAGCAGTACTTC,TRBJ2-7,NA,TRBV11-1,many
CASSYSLAGDEQYF,TGTGCCAGCAGTTACAGCCTAGCGGGAGACGAGCAGTACTTC,TRBJ2-7,TRBD2,TRBV6-5,many
CASSLWGLAGETQYF,TGTGCCAGCAGCTTATGGGGACTAGCGGGAGAGACCCAGTACTTC,TRBJ2-5,TRBD2,TRBV7-9,many
CASSEVVPGQYFLIGEASLTF,TGTGCCAGCAGTGAAGTGGTTCCAGGACAGTATTTTTTGATTGGGGAGGCGAGTTTGACCTTC,TRBJ1-2,NA,TRBV2,NA
CASSRDSGRGSPLHF,TGTGCCAGCAGCCGGGACAGCGGTAGGGGTTCACCCCTCCACTTT,TRBJ1-6,TRBD1,TRBV7-9,many
CASSYPLDLTEAFF,TGTGCCAGCAGTTATCCCCTAGACCTCACTGAAGCTTTCTTT,TRBJ1-1,NA,TRBV28,few
CARDGFYEQYF,TGTGCCAGAGACGGCTTCTACGAGCAGTACTTC,TRBJ2-7,NA,TRBV6-5,many
CASSSARGRYEQYF,TGTGCCAGCAGTTCGGCCAGGGGGCGTTACGAGCAGTACTTC,TRBJ2-7,TRBD1,TRBV6-5,NA
CASSPHDRDGYTF,TGTGCCAGCAGTCCCCATGATAGGGACGGCTACACCTTC,TRBJ1-2,NA,TRBV9,NA
CASIQRGGKGNTEAFF,TGTGCCAGCATCCAGAGGGGTGGGAAAGGGAACACTGAAGCTTTCTTT,TRBJ1-1,NA,TRBV12-3/TRBV12-4,once
CASRTGRGREAFF,TGCGCCAGCAGGACAGGGAGGGGGCGAGAAGCTTTCTTT,TRBJ1-1,TRBD1,TRBV5-1,many
CASSPPQRGTEAFF,TGCGCCAGCAGCCCCCCCCAACGAGGCACTGAAGCTTTCTTT,TRBJ1-1,NA,TRBV4-1,few
CATEDRALPGGEQYF,TGTGCCACCGAGGACAGGGCGTTACCCGGGGGCGAGCAGTACTTC,TRBJ2-7,TRBD1,TRBV2,many
CASIQRPASNYGYTF,TGTGCCAGCATTCAGCGGCCTGCCTCTAACTATGGCTACACCTTC,TRBJ1-2,NA,TRBV6-1,many
CASSIGRNSNQPQHF,TGTGCCAGTAGTATAGGACGGAATAGCAATCAGCCCCAGCATTTT,TRBJ1-5,NA,TRBV19,many
CASSAGSLSYEQYF,TGTGCCAGCAGTGCAGGTTCCCTCTCCTACGAGCAGTACTTC,TRBJ2-7,NA,TRBV2,many
CASQLPGGSYEQYF,TGTGCCAGCCAACTCCCGGGGGGGTCCTACGAGCAGTACTTC,TRBJ2-7,TRBD2,TRBV28,many
CASSFVSAGNTIYF,TGTGCCAGCAGTTTTGTTAGCGCTGGAAACACCATATATTTT,TRBJ1-3,NA,TRBV12-3/TRBV12-4,NA
CAWSQGANYGYTF,TGTGCCTGGAGTCAGGGGGCTAACTATGGCTACACCTTC,TRBJ1-2,TRBD1,TRBV30,many
CASSPPAESSYEQYF,TGTGCCAGCAGTCCCCCAGCGGAAAGCTCCTACGAGCAGTACTTC,TRBJ2-7,NA,TRBV6-1,few
CASSSLAGGPYEQYF,TGTGCCAGCAGTTCACTAGCGGGAGGGCCCTACGAGCAGTACTTC,TRBJ2-7,TRBD2,TRBV27,many
CASSVDSANTGELFF,TGTGCCAGCAGCGTTGACAGTGCGAACACCGGGGAGCTGTTTTTT,TRBJ2-2,NA,TRBV6-4,many
CASSPGEHNSPLHF,TGTGCCAGCAGTCCCGGGGAACATAATTCACCCCTCCACTTT,TRBJ1-6,NA,TRBV6-1,NA
CASSLGTVSYNSPLHF,TGTGCCAGCAGCTTAGGCACCGTCTCCTATAATTCACCCCTCCACTTT,TRBJ1-6,NA,TRBV7-9,NA
CASSLARAGLTEAFF,TGCGCCAGCAGCTTGGCCAGGGCCGGGTTGACTGAAGCTTTCTTT,TRBJ1-1,NA,TRBV5-1,NA
CAWSVAGGPSVNIQYF,TGTGCCTGGAGTGTAGCGGGAGGGCCTTCGGTAAACATTCAGTACTTC,TRBJ2-4,TRBD2,TRBV30,many
CASEPARAEELFF,TGTGCCAGTGAGCCCGCGAGAGCCGAGGAGCTGTTTTTT,TRBJ2-2,NA,TRBV19,many
CASSGPGKETQYF,TGTGCCAGCAGCGGCCCGGGAAAAGAGACCCAGTACTTC,TRBJ2-5,NA,TRBV9,NA
CASSSSDRSYGYTF,TGTGCCAGCAGCTCCTCCGACAGGTCCTATGGCTACACCTTC,TRBJ1-2,NA,TRBV28,many
CSARLPNYGYTF,TGCAGTGCTAGACTCCCAAACTATGGCTACACCTTC,TRBJ1-2,NA,TRBV20-1,many
CASHKGTGRQETQYF,TGCGCCAGCCATAAAGGGACAGGGCGCCAAGAGACCCAGTACTTC,TRBJ2-5,TRBD1,TRBV5-1,NA
CAISGTGVGSPLHF,TGTGCCATCAGTGGTACAGGGGTAGGCTCACCCCTCCACTTT,TRBJ1-6,TRBD1,TRBV10-3,NA
CASRRTGDSNQPQHF,TGTGCCAGCAGACGGACAGGAGATAGCAATCAGCCCCAGCATTTT,TRBJ1-5,TRBD1,TRBV6-2/TRBV6-3,many
CASSDSTASGANVLTF,TGTGCCAGCAGTGACTCGACAGCCTCTGGGGCCAACGTCCTGACTTTC,TRBJ2-6,NA,TRBV6-4,few
CASSRTGGATIGNQPQHF,TGTGCCAGCAGCCGGACAGGGGGCGCCACAATTGGCAATCAGCCCCAGCATTTT,TRBJ1-5,TRBD1,TRBV27,many
CSGDRGWEGYGYTF,TGCAGTGGCGACAGGGGTTGGGAGGGCTATGGCTACACCTTC,TRBJ1-2,TRBD1,TRBV20-1,many
CASSQLPGELFF,TGTGCCAGCAGCCAATTACCCGGGGAGCTGTTTTTT,TRBJ2-2,NA,TRBV7-3,many
CAWSVLDQPQHF,TGTGCCTGGAGTGTACTAGATCAGCCCCAGCATTTT,TRBJ1-5,NA,TRBV30,many
CASSSSHTASDTDAFF,TGTGCCAGCAGTTCCAGCCACACAGCGTCAGACACTGATGCTTTCTTT,TRBJ1-1,NA,TRBV6-5,NA
CASSQEPAANVLTF,TGCGCCAGCAGCCAAGAACCCGCGGCCAACGTCCTGACTTTC,TRBJ2-6,NA,TRBV4-3,few
CASRSRTETYGYTF,TGTGCCAGCAGGAGCCGGACAGAAACCTATGGCTACACCTTC,TRBJ1-2,NA,TRBV2,many
CASSFRGSDIQYF,TGTGCCAGCAGTTTCAGGGGTAGCGACATTCAGTACTTC,TRBJ2-4,NA,TRBV28,NA